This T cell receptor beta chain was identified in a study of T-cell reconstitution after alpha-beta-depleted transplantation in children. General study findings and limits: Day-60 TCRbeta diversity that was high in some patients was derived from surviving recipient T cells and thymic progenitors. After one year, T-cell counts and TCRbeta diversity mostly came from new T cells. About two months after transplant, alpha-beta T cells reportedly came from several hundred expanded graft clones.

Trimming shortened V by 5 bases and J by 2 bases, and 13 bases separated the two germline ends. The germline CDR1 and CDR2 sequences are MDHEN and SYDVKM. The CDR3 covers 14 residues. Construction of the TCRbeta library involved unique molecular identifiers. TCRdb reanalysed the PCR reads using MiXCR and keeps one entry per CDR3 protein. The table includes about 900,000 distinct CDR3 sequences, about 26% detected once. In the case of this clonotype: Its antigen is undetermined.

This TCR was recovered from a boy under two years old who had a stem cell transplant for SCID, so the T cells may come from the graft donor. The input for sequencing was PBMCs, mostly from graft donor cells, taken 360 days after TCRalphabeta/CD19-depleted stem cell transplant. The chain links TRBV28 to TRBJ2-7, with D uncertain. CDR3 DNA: TGTGCCAGCAGTCTAAACCTTTTGACCTACGAGCAGTACTTC. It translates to CASSLNLLTYEQYF.